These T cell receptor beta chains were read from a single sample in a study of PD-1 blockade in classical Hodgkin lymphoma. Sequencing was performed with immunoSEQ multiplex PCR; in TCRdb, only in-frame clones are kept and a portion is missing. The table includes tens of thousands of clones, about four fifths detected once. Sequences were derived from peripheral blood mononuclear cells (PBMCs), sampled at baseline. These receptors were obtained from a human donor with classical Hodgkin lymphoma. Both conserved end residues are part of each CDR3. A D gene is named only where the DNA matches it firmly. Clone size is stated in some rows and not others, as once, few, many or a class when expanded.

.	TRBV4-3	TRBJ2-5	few	TGCGCCAGCAGCCCAAGCCCAGGGAGAGCAGAGACCCAGTACTTC	CASSPSPGRAETQYF
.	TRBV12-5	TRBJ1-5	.	TGTGCTAGTGGTCTTGGGGTGGGCAATCAGCCCCAGCATTTT	CASGLGVGNQPQHF
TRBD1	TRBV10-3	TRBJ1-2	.	TGTGCCATCAGTGGACAGGGGGCCGAGGTTGGCTACACCTTC	CAISGQGAEVGYTF
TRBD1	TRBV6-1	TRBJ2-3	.	TGTGCCAGCGGACAGGGATTTCGCACAGATACGCAGTATTTT	CASGQGFRTDTQYF
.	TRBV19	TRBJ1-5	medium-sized	TGTGCCAGTACCACGACGCAAGGCGGGAGGGGCCAGCCCCAGCATTTT	CASTTTQGGRGQPQHF
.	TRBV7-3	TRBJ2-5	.	TGTGCCAGCAGCTTAGGAACCAGAGAGACCCAGTACTTC	CASSLGTRETQYF
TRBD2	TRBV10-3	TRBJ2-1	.	TGTGCCATAAGGACTAGCGGGGGGAATGAGCAGTTCTTC	CAIRTSGGNEQFF
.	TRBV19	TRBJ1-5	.	TGTGCCAGTAGTCCCCAAGACTTGGGCAATCAGCCCCAGCATTTT	CASSPQDLGNQPQHF
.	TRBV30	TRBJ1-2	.	TGTGCCTGGAGTGGAAGTGATGACTATGGCTACACCTTC	CAWSGSDDYGYTF
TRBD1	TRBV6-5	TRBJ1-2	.	TGTGCCAGCAGTTCCCTAGACAGGGTGGTGGGCTACACCTTC	CASSSLDRVVGYTF
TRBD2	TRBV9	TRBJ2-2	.	TGTGCCAGCAGCGCCTATGGGACTAGCGGGGCCGGGGAGCTGTTTTTT	CASSAYGTSGAGELFF
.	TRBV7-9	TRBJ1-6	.	TGTGCCAGCAGCTTATCAGAGGGAGGCTCCTATAATTCACCCCTCCACTTT	CASSLSEGGSYNSPLHF
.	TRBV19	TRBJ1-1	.	TGTGCCAGTAGGGCCGGGGGGAGGAACACTGAAGCTTTCTTT	CASRAGGRNTEAFF
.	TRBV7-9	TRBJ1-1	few	TGTGCCAGCAGCTTACGGGAAAACACTGAAGCTTTCTTT	CASSLRENTEAFF
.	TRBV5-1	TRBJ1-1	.	TGCGCCAGCAGCGCACAGGGGAACACTGAAGCTTTCTTT	CASSAQGNTEAFF
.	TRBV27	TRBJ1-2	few	TGTGCCAGCAGTAAACGGAACGGAATCAACTATGGCTACACCTTC	CASSKRNGINYGYTF